The 32 T cell receptor beta chains given below trace back to one sample, sequenced in a study of shared clonotypes between healthy human individuals. Assay used: immunoSEQ multiplex PCR; TCRdb lists only in-frame clones, some missing. The sample yields approximately 2.1 million clones, 85% to 95% seen once. Source material: naive CD4+ T cells from PBMCs. The subset here: CD45RA+ positively selected. The source is a man between 18 and 29 years old in good health. Some clones in this sample may be carry-over from other donors' samples.

CDR3: CASSPTGDLNTIYF. CDR3 bases: TGTGCCAGCTCACCGACAGGGGACCTAAACACCATATATTTT. The chain joins TRBV18 to TRBJ1-3, with 8 bases aligning to TRBD1. The CDR3 spans 14 residues. Germline V gene lookup returns CDR1 KGHSH and CDR2 LQKENI. V dropped 3 bases and J dropped 6; count of bases not matched to a gene: 4.

This sequence joins TRBV29-1 and TRBJ2-7, with 7 bases aligning to TRBD2. Germline-derived CDR1 and CDR2 are SQVTM and ANQGSEA. With V trimmed by 7 bases and J by 5 bases, 5 bases remained unmatched. The CDR3 loop spans 11 amino acids. CDR3 bases: TGCAGCGGGGGCGGACTAGACGAGCAGTACTTC. Encoded protein: CSGGGLDEQYF.

The gene calls are TRBV2 and TRBJ1-3, with a tentative D call TRBD1 (6 bases). Germline V gene data show CDR1 as SNHLY and CDR2 as FYNNEI. Trimming removed 7 bases from V and 0 bases from J, with 13 bases in between. The CDR3 has 15 residues. In nucleotides, the CDR3 is TGTGCCAGCACCCCCAGACAGGTCTCTGGAAACACCATATATTTT. Translating it yields CASTPRQVSGNTIYF.

The V call is TRBV4-1, the J call TRBJ2-7, with 9 bases identical to TRBD2. V shed 0 bases, J shed 2 bases, and the junction held 5 bases outside the gene matches. The length of the CDR3 is 16 residues. Germline V lookup: CDR1 MGHRA, CDR2 YSYEKL. The chain's CDR3 is CASSQDPGLAAYEQYF. The CDR3 nucleotides are TGCGCCAGCAGCCAAGACCCGGGACTAGCCGCCTACGAGCAGTACTTC.

The J gene is TRBJ2-2, the V gene TRBV18; TRBD2 agrees at 10 bases. The CDR3 has 16 residues. After removal of 2 bases from V and 7 bases from J, the junction contained 7 bases not matched to a gene. Looked up from germline, CDR1 is KGHSH and CDR2 is LQKENI. CDR3 coding DNA: TGTGCCAGCTCACCAAGGACTAGCGGTAGAGGCGGGGAGCTGTTTTTT. Encoded protein: CASSPRTSGRGGELFF.

This chain uses TRBV9 with TRBJ1-2; TRBD1 agrees at 7 bases. Germline loops: CDR1 SGDLS, CDR2 YYNGEE. CDR3 length: 15 amino acids. The V gene end was trimmed by 3 bases and the J gene end by 4 bases; junction bases not matched to a gene: 9. CDR3 coding DNA: TGTGCCAGCAGCGCGGGACAGACTATCGCCTATGGCTACACCTTC. Translated: CASSAGQTIAYGYTF. The whole variable domain, remainder taken from reference TRBV9 and TRBJ1-2, is DSGVTQTPKHLITATGQRVTLRCSPRSGDLSVYWYQQSLDQGLQFLIQYYNGEERAKGNILERFSAQQFPDLHSELNLSSLELGDSALYFCASSAGQTIAYGYTFGSGTRLTVV.

The V and J genes are TRBV28 and TRBJ1-1, with D perhaps matching TRBD1 (6 bases). Germline CDR1 and CDR2: MDHEN and SYDVKM. The CDR3 sequence is 13 residues long. Trimming took 7 bases from V and 6 from J, leaving 15 bases between them. The CDR3 spells CASKNTGYPEAFF. The CDR3 bases are TGTGCCAGCAAAAATACAGGGTATCCTGAAGCTTTCTTT.

About this clone itself: This sample includes further DNA sequences coding for the same CDR3. CDR3 residues: CASSPVGNTIYF. The DNA for the CDR3 is TGTGCCAGCTCACCCGTTGGAAACACCATATATTTT. This chain joins TRBV18 and TRBJ1-3, with unresolved D. Trimming took off 3 bases at V and 3 bases at J, with 3 bases between the two ends. CDR3 size: 12 residues. Germline assignment: CDR1 KGHSH and CDR2 LQKENI.

The chain recombines TRBV6-5 with TRBJ2-6; D unresolved. V was cut by 2 bases and J by 1 base, with 9 bases left in between. CDR1 is MNHEY and CDR2 is SVGAGI in the germline V gene. This CDR3 comprises 16 residues. The CDR3 reads CASSYVGWSGANVLTF. CDR3 nucleotide sequence: TGTGCCAGCAGTTACGTCGGTTGGTCTGGGGCCAACGTCCTGACTTTC.

The gene calls are TRBV28 and TRBJ1-3, with D perhaps matching TRBD1 (5 bases). Trimming removed 7 bases from V and 2 bases from J, with 12 bases in between. CDR3 length: 14 amino acids. The germline V gene encodes CDR1 MDHEN and CDR2 SYDVKM. The CDR3 reads CASTPRGAGNTIYF. In nucleotides, the CDR3 is TGTGCCAGCACCCCGCGGGGGGCTGGAAACACCATATATTTT.

The rearrangement uses TRBV5-4 and TRBJ2-5; D is undetermined. V dropped 0 bases and J dropped 3 bases, with 6 bases sitting between them. Per germline, CDR1 SGHNT and CDR2 YYREEE (reference sequence). This CDR3 is 13 amino acids long. The CDR3 loop is CASSLAEKETQYF. In DNA form, the CDR3 reads TGTGCCAGCAGCTTGGCGGAGAAAGAGACCCAGTACTTC. Full variable domain (remainder filled in from reference TRBV5-4 and TRBJ2-5): ETGVTQSPTHLIKTRGQQVTLRCSSQSGHNTVSWYQQALGQGPQFIFQYYREEENGRGNFPPRFSGLQFPNYSSELNVNALELDDSALYLCASSLAEKETQYFGPGTRLLVL.

The chain couples TRBV5-6 to TRBJ2-7; possibly TRBD1 for D (6 bases). Germline V gives CDR1 SGHDT, CDR2 YYEEEE. Trimming pared 6 bases from V and 1 base from J, leaving 11 bases between. There are 13 residues in the CDR3. For the CDR3, the DNA is TGTGCCAGCACGCCCAGGGGTTCCTACGAGCAGTACTTC. Its translation is CASTPRGSYEQYF.

The chain recombines TRBV30 with TRBJ2-5, with D maybe TRBD1 (5 bases). Trimming shortened V by 3 bases and J by 4 bases, and 9 bases separated the two germline ends. The CDR3 runs to 12 residues. The germline V gene has CDR1 GTSNPN and CDR2 SVGIG (reference sequence). As DNA, the CDR3 is TGTGCCTGGAGGGGGCAAACAGAGACCCAGTACTTC. Translated, it gives CAWRGQTETQYF.

The V and J genes are TRBV5-4 and TRBJ2-1; D call uncertain. V gave up 0 bases and J gave up 0 bases, with 7 bases separating them. CDR3 length equals 15 residues. Germline V CDR1 and CDR2: SGHNT, YYREEE (reference sequence). CDR3 coding DNA: TGTGCCAGCAGCTTGGCGGCAGGCTCCTACAATGAGCAGTTCTTC. Translating it yields CASSLAAGSYNEQFF.

The chain joins TRBV5-1 to TRBJ2-3, with D possibly TRBD2 on 6 matching bases. This CDR3 is 18 amino acids long. V lost 0 bases to trimming and J lost 0 bases, with 17 bases between them. Germline V gives CDR1 SGHRS, CDR2 YFSETQ. The CDR3 sequence is CASSLGAGSRSSTDTQYF. The CDR3 nucleotides read TGCGCCAGCAGCTTGGGAGCCGGGAGTAGGTCTAGCACAGATACGCAGTATTTT. The variable domain in full, with the rest retrieved from reference TRBV5-1 and TRBJ2-3, is KAGVTQTPRYLIKTRGQQVTLSCSPISGHRSVSWYQQTPGQGLQFLFEYFSETQRNKGNFPGRFSGRQFSNSRSEMNVSTLELGDSALYLCASSLGAGSRSSTDTQYFGPGTRLTVL.

CDR3 nucleotide sequence: TGCGCCAGCAGCTTGACAGGGGGCTTTTACGAGCAGTACTTC. It translates to CASSLTGGFYEQYF. The genes are TRBV5-1 and TRBJ2-7, with 9 bases fitting TRBD1. The length of the CDR3 is 14 residues. Trimming cost V 1 base and J 4 bases; bases outside gene matches: 3. Germline CDR1 and CDR2: SGHRS and YFSETQ.

The chain combines TRBV7-8 with TRBJ1-2, with D unresolved. The germline V gene encodes CDR1 SGHVS and CDR2 FQNEAQ. V was cut by 4 bases and J by 8 bases, with 29 bases left in between. There are 18 residues in the CDR3. CDR3 bases: TGTGCCAGCAGCTCCGGACTCAAGGACGTATGGGCAATGATGGGCTACACCTTC. Protein: CASSSGLKDVWAMMGYTF.

V usage is TRBV5-1 and J usage is TRBJ1-2; D call uncertain. Per the germline V gene, CDR1 is SGHRS and CDR2 is YFSETQ. V was cut by 6 bases and J by 0 bases, with 12 bases left in between. CDR3 length: 14 residues. In DNA, the CDR3 is TGCGCCAGCACTGTGTCGCTGGCTAACTATGGCTACACCTTC. Amino acids: CASTVSLANYGYTF.

This rearrangement joins TRBV7-8 to TRBJ2-5; TRBD2 is a possible D gene (6 bases). Deletions cut 3 bases from V and 5 bases from J, with 16 bases between. This CDR3 region has 15 residues. From germline, CDR1 is SGHVS and CDR2 FQNEAQ. CDR3 in amino acids: CASSLSGTGEETQYF. For the CDR3, the DNA is TGTGCCAGCAGCTTGTCCGGGACGGGGGAGGAGACCCAGTACTTC. The whole variable domain, filled in from reference TRBV7-8 and TRBJ2-5, reads GAGVSQSPRYKVAKRGQDVALRCDPISGHVSLFWYQQALGQGPEFLTYFQNEAQLDKSGLPSDRFFAERPEGSVSTLKIQRTQQEDSAVYLCASSLSGTGEETQYFGPGTRLLVL.

This rearrangement joins TRBV7-3 to TRBJ2-7; 9 bases line up with TRBD2. The ends lost 2 bases at V and 6 bases at J; junction bases unmatched: 11. The CDR3 spans 16 residues. Per germline, CDR1 SGHTA and CDR2 FQGTGA. The CDR3 here is CASSLSGTAGGSEQYF. DNA of the CDR3: TGTGCCAGCAGCTTATCTGGAACCGCGGGAGGGTCCGAGCAGTACTTC.

This clone was picked up a small number of times. This CDR3 is also generated by other DNA sequences in the sample. The V call is TRBV27, the J call TRBJ1-1; the match to TRBD1 covers 7 bases. Germline trimming cut 3 bases from V and 2 bases from J; bases unmatched to any gene: 3. The germline V gene encodes CDR1 MNHEY and CDR2 SMNVEV (reference sequence). The CDR3 consists of 14 residues. The DNA of the CDR3 is TGTGCCAGCAGTTTGGGACAGAAAAACACTGAAGCTTTCTTT. Its protein is CASSLGQKNTEAFF.

In DNA form, the CDR3 reads TGTGCCAGCGCAGTAGCGGGGTTCGGCCAAGAGACCCAGTACTTC. Its translation: CASAVAGFGQETQYF. J is TRBJ2-5 and V is TRBV25-1, with TRBD2 identical over 8 bases. V lost 8 bases, J lost 1 base, and 9 bases stayed unmatched. The CDR3 length is 15 residues. CDR1 is MGHDK and CDR2 is SYGVNS in the germline V gene.

This chain connects TRBV28 to TRBJ2-5; D tentatively fits TRBD1 or TRBD2 (6 bases each). Trimming stripped 6 bases from V and 6 bases from J, with 17 bases between. The CDR3 has 14 amino acids. Germline V CDR1 and CDR2: MDHEN, SYDVKM. The CDR3 DNA reads TGTGCCAGCAGCCGCCCGGGGGCGCAGAAGACCCAGTACTTC. As protein: CASSRPGAQKTQYF.

The chain carries TRBV2 and TRBJ2-7; maybe TRBD2 (7 bases). V dropped 7 bases and J dropped 7 bases, with 14 bases sitting between them. The V gene's germline CDR1 is SNHLY and CDR2 FYNNEI. CDR3 length equals 12 residues. The CDR3 loop reads CASIGGGREQYF. CDR3 sequence (DNA): TGTGCCAGCATCGGCGGGGGCCGGGAGCAGTACTTC. The full variable domain, rest sourced from reference TRBV2 and TRBJ2-7, is EPEVTQTPSHQVTQMGQEVILRCVPISNHLYFYWYRQILGQKVEFLVSFYNNEISEKSEIFDDQFSVERPDGSNFTLKIRSTKLEDSAMYFCASIGGGREQYFGPGTRLTVT.

This sequence joins TRBV11-2 and TRBJ1-1; unclear D gene. V was clipped by 2 bases and J by 10 bases, with 11 bases between them. This CDR3 comprises 12 residues. Germline CDR1 SGHAT, CDR2 FQNNGV. The CDR3 protein is CASSLFEGSAFF. The CDR3 DNA reads TGTGCCAGCAGCTTATTTGAGGGTTCAGCTTTCTTT.

The rearrangement links TRBV18 to TRBJ2-5; 7 bases map to TRBD2. The CDR3 spans 15 residues. CDR1 and CDR2 from the germline V gene are KGHSH and LQKENI. The ends lost 5 bases at V and 1 base at J; junction bases unmatched: 7. CDR3 in DNA: TGTGCCAGCTCATCCGCTAGCGGCCTCCAAGAGACCCAGTACTTC. Translation: CASSSASGLQETQYF. Variable domain in full (rest from reference TRBV18 and TRBJ2-5): NAGVMQNPRHLVRRRGQEARLRCSPMKGHSHVYWYRQLPEEGLKFMVYLQKENIIDESGMPKERFSAEFPKEGPSILRIQQVVRGDSAAYFCASSSASGLQETQYFGPGTRLLVL.

A single count supports this clone. V and J are TRBV7-2 and TRBJ1-4; 9 nucleotides align to TRBD1. CDR3 size: 15 residues. CDR1 and CDR2 from the germline V gene are SGHTA and FQGNSA. Trimming removed 6 bases from V and 7 bases from J; junction bases left unmatched: 9. CDR3 in amino acids: CASSLTGGRGEKLFF. The CDR3 bases are TGTGCCAGCAGTTTAACAGGGGGCCGGGGTGAAAAACTGTTTTTT.

The rearrangement links TRBV9 to TRBJ1-1; TRBD1 aligns across 8 bases. CDR1 and CDR2 (germline): SGDLS, YYNGEE. This CDR3 spans 13 amino acids. J was trimmed by 10 bases and V by 4 bases; bases with no gene match: 9. The DNA of the CDR3 is TGTGCCAGCAGCCCGAGACAGGGGTTGGGAGCTTTCTTT. Amino acid sequence: CASSPRQGLGAFF.

This clone was seen only a few times. The V and J genes are TRBV6-1 and TRBJ1-2; D remains ambiguous. The CDR3 loop spans 12 amino acids. Trimming pared 5 bases from V and 4 bases from J, leaving 8 bases between. Germline-derived CDR1 and CDR2 are MNHNS and SASEGT. CDR3 bases: TGTGCCAGCAGTACGACTCTCTATGGCTACACCTTC. It encodes CASSTTLYGYTF.

The V and J genes are TRBV30 and TRBJ2-5; tentatively, D is TRBD1 (5 bases). V was pared by 2 bases and J by 2 bases, with 9 bases between. The length of the CDR3 is 13 residues. Germline CDR1 GTSNPN, CDR2 SVGIG (reference sequence). The chain's CDR3 is CAWSKGFQETQYF. CDR3 DNA: TGTGCCTGGAGTAAGGGGTTTCAAGAGACCCAGTACTTC. Variable domain in full (rest from reference TRBV30 and TRBJ2-5): SQTIHQWPATLVQPVGSPLSLECTVEGTSNPNLYWYRQAAGRGLQLLFYSVGIGQISSEVPQNLSASRPQDRQFILSSKKLLLSDSGFYLCAWSKGFQETQYFGPGTRLLVL.

The gene calls are TRBV6-7 and TRBJ2-5; unclear D gene. TRBV6-7 is classed as an ORF, of uncertain function. CDR3 length equals 15 residues. Trimming cost V 1 base and J 0 bases, with 9 bases left between them. The CDR3 loop is CASSYWRRYQETQYF. The CDR3 nucleotides are TGTGCCAGCAGTTACTGGCGGCGGTACCAAGAGACCCAGTACTTC.

This clone was picked up a small number of times. CDR3 protein: CSDSRGTNYGYTF. DNA of the CDR3: TGCAGCGACAGCAGGGGGACGAACTATGGCTACACCTTC. The chain uses TRBV29-1 and TRBJ1-2, with TRBD1 matching over 7 bases. The CDR3 runs to 13 residues. V trimming: 7 bases; J trimming: 2 bases; junction bases outside the gene matches: 7. Germline loops: CDR1 SQVTM, CDR2 ANQGSEA.